Following are 27 T cell receptor beta chains from one sample sequenced in a study of cytomegalovirus exposure and HLA in healthy donors. With 60 Vbeta and 13 Jbeta primers, the PCR was carried out. Measured with immunoSEQ multiplex PCR; TCRdb has only the in-frame clones, and not every one. There are tens of thousands of clones in the sample; around 82% occur only once, and just over 3% lies in the top ten. Input material: PBMCs. These receptors originate from a woman between 18 and 29 years old in good health and CMV-seronegative.

The V call is TRBV30, the J call TRBJ1-2; 7 nucleotides agree with TRBD1. J lost 2 bases, V lost 3 bases, and 12 bases had no gene match. The CDR3 is made up of 16 amino acids. The germline gives CDR1 GTSNPN, CDR2 SVGIG (reference sequence). CDR3 loop: CAWSPQSGTDNYGYTF. The DNA of the CDR3 is TGTGCCTGGAGCCCGCAATCCGGGACAGACAACTATGGCTACACCTTC.

The rearrangement joins TRBV19 to TRBJ2-3; TRBD2 aligns across 8 bases. The CDR3 extends over 16 amino acids. J was trimmed by 7 bases and V by 3 bases; bases with no gene match: 12. CDR1 and CDR2 from the germline V gene are LNHDA and SQIVND (reference sequence). This chain's CDR3 is CASSIATSGSAYTQYF. The CDR3 region has the DNA TGTGCCAGTAGTATTGCAACTAGCGGTTCAGCATATACGCAGTATTTT. Looking up the rest from reference TRBV19 and TRBJ2-3 gives the full variable domain: DGGITQSPKYLFRKEGQNVTLSCEQNLNHDAMYWYRQDPGQGLRLIYYSQIVNDFQKGDIAEGYSVSREKKESFPLTVTSAQKNPTAFYLCASSIATSGSAYTQYFGPGTRLTVL.

The chain is built from TRBV4-1 and TRBJ2-7; no reliable D call. The germline V and J ends were trimmed by 2 bases and 1 base, with 6 bases remaining between them. The CDR3 loop spans 13 amino acids. Germline V gene data show CDR1 as MGHRA and CDR2 as YSYEKL. CDR3 DNA sequence: TGCGCCAGCAGCCAACTTCTTTCCTACGAGCAGTACTTC. It specifies CASSQLLSYEQYF.

V is TRBV2 and J is TRBJ1-1; possibly TRBD1 for D (6 bases). Trimming left V 3 bases short and J 3 bases short, with 11 bases between. The CDR3 is 14 amino acids. Germline V CDR1 and CDR2: SNHLY, FYNNEI. CDR3 protein: CASSDQGIYTEAFF. CDR3 sequence (DNA): TGTGCCAGCAGTGACCAGGGGATCTACACTGAAGCTTTCTTT.

This clone was observed a single time. The chain uses TRBV7-6 and TRBJ2-3, with 8 bases lining up with TRBD2. The CDR3 runs 16 residues. Germline CDR1 and CDR2: SGHVS and FNYEAQ. With V trimmed by 4 bases and J by 1 base, 7 bases remained unmatched. CDR3 protein: CASSSRTSFGTDTQYF. The CDR3 region has the DNA TGTGCCAGCAGCTCACGGACTAGCTTTGGCACAGATACGCAGTATTTT.

This chain connects TRBV7-9 to TRBJ2-1; D might be TRBD1 (6 bases). The germline CDR1 and CDR2 sequences are SEHNR and FQNEAQ (reference sequence). The CDR3 spans 11 residues. Trimming left V 5 bases short and J 15 bases short, with 14 bases between. CDR3 in amino acids: CASSPGGQRFF. The CDR3 DNA reads TGTGCCAGCAGCCCTGGGGGACAAAGGTTCTTC.

The V and J genes are TRBV7-8 and TRBJ2-5, with TRBD2 matching 12 bases. The J call may be faulty, since TRBJ2-7 better matches the DNA end. The CDR3 contains 14 residues. The germline CDR1 and CDR2 sequences are SGHVS and FQNEAQ. CDR3 in DNA: TGTGCCAGCACTGAACTAGCGGGAGGTCACGAGCAGTACTTC. Protein product: CASTELAGGHEQYF.

The chain recombines TRBV6-1 with TRBJ2-7; 7 bases map to TRBD1. Germline CDR1 MNHNS, CDR2 SASEGT. V trimming: 4 bases; J trimming: 5 bases; junction bases outside the gene matches: 11. The CDR3 spans 15 residues. The CDR3 reads CASSVGRTGGDEQYF. The CDR3 nucleotides are TGTGCCAGCAGTGTAGGTAGGACAGGCGGCGACGAGCAGTACTTC.

V and J are TRBV5-5 and TRBJ2-7, with 8 bases lining up with TRBD2. CDR3 size: 14 residues. V dropped 0 bases and J dropped 3; count of bases not matched to a gene: 2. Germline CDR1 is SGHKS and CDR2 is YYEKEE (reference sequence). The chain's CDR3 is CASSLGAGGYEQYF. In DNA form, the CDR3 reads TGTGCCAGCAGCTTGGGTGCGGGAGGCTACGAGCAGTACTTC.

The V and J genes are TRBV6-1 and TRBJ2-1; 8 bases map to TRBD1. CDR1 MNHNS and CDR2 SASEGT come from the germline V gene. This CDR3 is built from 14 residues. V dropped 7 bases and J dropped 6; count of bases not matched to a gene: 8. The CDR3 loop reads CASTPGQEANEQFF. The CDR3 DNA is TGTGCCAGCACCCCGGGACAGGAGGCCAATGAGCAGTTCTTC.

The genes are TRBV19 and TRBJ1-5; D perhaps matches TRBD1 (6 bases). Trimming cost V 2 bases and J 0 bases, with 14 bases left between them. Germline-derived CDR1 and CDR2 are LNHDA and SQIVND (reference sequence). CDR3 size: 17 residues. Here the CDR3 DNA reads TGTGCCAGTAGTATAACCCATGGACAGTATAGCAATCAGCCCCAGCATTTT. It yields the protein CASSITHGQYSNQPQHF.

The DNA of the CDR3 is TGTGCCAGCAGCTTAGATTTAAGACCGGGGGACGGGGAGCTGTTTTTT. The encoded protein is CASSLDLRPGDGELFF. The chain is built from TRBV7-3 and TRBJ2-2, with D perhaps matching TRBD2 (6 bases). The CDR3 is made up of 16 amino acids. Trimming stripped 2 bases from V and 7 bases from J, with 17 bases between. Germline values: CDR1 SGHTA, CDR2 FQGTGA.

Points on this clone: The junction and the germline gene differ at one end; a read error may be behind it. This chain uses TRBV10-3 with TRBJ2-6; maybe TRBD1 (6 bases). Germline CDR1 reads ENHRY; CDR2 reads SYGVKD. CDR3 length: 13 residues. The CDR3 region is CAISELGANGLTF. DNA for the CDR3: TGTGCCATCAGTGAGCTGGGGGCCAACGGCCTGACTTTC.

This chain links TRBV10-2 with TRBJ1-1; maybe TRBD1 (5 bases). Per the germline V gene, CDR1 is WSHSY and CDR2 is SAAADI. This CDR3 has 13 amino acids. Trimming took 8 bases from V and 1 from J, leaving 11 bases between them. The CDR3 nucleotides read TGCGCCAGCGGGGGACTTTCGAACACTGAAGCTTTCTTT. Translating it yields CASGGLSNTEAFF.

This chain connects TRBV7-6 to TRBJ2-1; 8 positions match TRBD2. The CDR3 is 14 amino acids. The germline CDR1 and CDR2 sequences are SGHVS and FNYEAQ. V lost 1 base, J lost 5 bases, and 1 base stayed unmatched. The CDR3 region is CASSLVAGNNEQFF. The CDR3 DNA reads TGTGCCAGCAGCTTAGTAGCGGGAAACAATGAGCAGTTCTTC.

This chain connects TRBV29-1 to TRBJ2-7; 11 nucleotides align to TRBD2. J was trimmed by 2 bases and V by 4 bases; bases with no gene match: 10. Germline assignment: CDR1 SQVTM and CDR2 ANQGSEA. The length of the CDR3 is 16 residues. In DNA, the CDR3 is TGCAGCGTTGGGGCCCCGGGACTAGCGGTGCCCTACGAGCAGTACTTC. Translated, it gives CSVGAPGLAVPYEQYF.

V is TRBV28 and J is TRBJ1-1; D perhaps matches TRBD1 (5 bases). This CDR3 has 14 residues. Trimming removed 2 bases from V and 3 bases from J, with 10 bases in between. Germline CDR1 is MDHEN and CDR2 is SYDVKM. The CDR3 sequence is CASSLPRADTEAFF. For the CDR3, the DNA is TGTGCCAGCAGTTTACCCAGGGCTGACACTGAAGCTTTCTTT.

The table lists this clone with a count of one. The chain combines TRBV27 with TRBJ2-7; the match to TRBD2 covers 7 bases. Germline V gene lookup returns CDR1 MNHEY and CDR2 SMNVEV (reference sequence). V lost 2 bases, J lost 4 bases, and 2 bases stayed unmatched. The CDR3 is 13 amino acids. The CDR3: CASSLAGAYEQYF. CDR3 DNA sequence: TGTGCCAGCAGTTTAGCGGGAGCTTACGAGCAGTACTTC.

The genes are TRBV4-2 and TRBJ2-1; 8 bases align to TRBD2. J was trimmed by 7 bases and V by 0 bases; bases with no gene match: 14. The CDR3 has 18 amino acids. In germline, CDR1 is LGHNA, CDR2 YNFKEQ. CDR3 DNA sequence: TGTGCCAGCAGCCAAGATGGGTCCGGGACTAGTCCCTGGAATGAGCAGTTCTTC. This encodes CASSQDGSGTSPWNEQFF.

The chain uses TRBV28 and TRBJ1-1; TRBD1 aligns across 8 bases. Trimming at V came to 7 bases and at J to 0 bases, leaving 13 bases not matched to a gene. This CDR3 comprises 17 residues. CDR1 and CDR2 from the germline V gene are MDHEN and SYDVKM. The CDR3 here is CASKLNRDRTLNTEAFF. The CDR3 DNA follows: TGTGCCAGCAAGTTAAACCGGGACAGGACCTTGAACACTGAAGCTTTCTTT.

J is TRBJ1-2 and V is TRBV19, with a weak D call TRBD1 (6 bases). With 5 bases removed from V and 2 bases from J, the gap between germline ends came to 12 bases. The CDR3 has 14 amino acids. Germline lookup yields CDR1 LNHDA and CDR2 SQIVND (reference sequence). CDR3 nucleotide sequence: TGTGCCAGTAGTCCCAAGGGACACAACTATGGCTACACCTTC. It is translated as CASSPKGHNYGYTF.

This chain joins TRBV7-6 and TRBJ2-7; weak D call: TRBD1 (6 bases). With 5 bases removed from V and 6 bases from J, the gap between germline ends came to 20 bases. The germline CDR1 and CDR2 sequences are SGHVS and FNYEAQ. CDR3 length: 15 amino acids. DNA for the CDR3: TGTGCCAGCAGCCCTACCAGTGGCAGGGGATCCGAGCAGTACTTC. The encoded protein is CASSPTSGRGSEQYF.

The V and J genes are TRBV19 and TRBJ2-7; 12 nucleotides align to TRBD1. Germline CDR1 and CDR2: LNHDA and SQIVND (reference sequence). Trimming removed 9 bases from V and 3 bases from J; junction bases left unmatched: 6. The CDR3 runs to 14 residues. The CDR3 spells CARVGDRGLYEQYF. The CDR3 DNA reads TGTGCCAGGGTGGGGGACAGGGGGCTCTACGAGCAGTACTTC.

This clone was detected only once. This sequence joins TRBV4-1 and TRBJ2-1, with 15 nucleotides matching TRBD2. The CDR3 is made up of 20 amino acids. J was trimmed by 4 bases and V by 2 bases; bases with no gene match: 12. The germline V gene encodes CDR1 MGHRA and CDR2 YSYEKL. CDR3 amino acids: CASSQPDLGTSGRPYNEQFF. CDR3 nucleotide sequence: TGCGCCAGCAGCCAACCGGACCTAGGGACTAGCGGGAGGCCGTACAATGAGCAGTTCTTC.

This sequence joins TRBV6-4 and TRBJ2-3; TRBD2 matches at 9 bases. V lost 3 bases to trimming and J lost 4 bases; unmatched junction nucleotides: 5. Germline V gene data show CDR1 as MRHNA and CDR2 as SNTAGT. This CDR3 has 15 amino acids. CDR3: CASSENLAGSDTQYF. The DNA of the CDR3 is TGTGCCAGCAGTGAAAACCTAGCGGGGTCAGATACGCAGTATTTT.

The chain couples TRBV25-1 to TRBJ2-1, with 7 bases matching TRBD1. CDR1 and CDR2 (germline): MGHDK, SYGVNS. The CDR3 has 15 residues. J lost 3 bases, V lost 1 base, and 3 bases had no gene match. CDR3 in amino acids: CASSESGTVYNEQFF. The CDR3 DNA sequence: TGTGCCAGCAGTGAATCCGGGACAGTCTACAATGAGCAGTTCTTC.

This clone was recorded a few times. CDR3 nucleotide sequence: TGTGCCAGTAGGGGCGGGACAGGGGGCGCCGGAACTGAAGCTTTCTTT. It codes for CASRGGTGGAGTEAFF. The chain has TRBV19 and TRBJ1-1, with 12 bases fitting TRBD1. Trimming removed 6 bases from V and 5 bases from J; junction bases left unmatched: 10. The CDR3 consists of 16 residues. Germline-derived CDR1 and CDR2 are LNHDA and SQIVND (reference sequence).